Each of the 10 T cell receptor beta chains below was sequenced from the same sample in a study. MiXCR was run by TCRdb on the RT-PCR reads, yielding one entry per CDR3 protein. Of about 680,000 distinct CDR3 sequences detected, 13% to 15% appear once; the ten largest clones hold roughly 3.6%. The sample taken for sequencing was memory CD4+ T cells from blood. The receptors here all came from a female donor in good health, serving as a healthy control.

This chain joins TRBV5-1 and TRBJ2-1; 8 bases fit TRBD1. There are 14 residues in the CDR3. V gave up 2 bases and J gave up 5 bases; unmatched junction bases: 3. Germline lookup yields CDR1 SGHRS and CDR2 YFSETQ. CDR3 DNA sequence: TGCGCCAGCAGCTTTGACAGGGGCCACAATGAGCAGTTCTTC. It is translated as CASSFDRGHNEQFF.

DNA of the CDR3: TGTGCCACCAACACTAGAGAGGAGGGGGAGACCCAGTACTTC. Translated: CATNTREEGETQYF. The rearrangement links TRBV10-3 to TRBJ2-5; D is perhaps TRBD2 (6 bases). V lost 10 bases to trimming and J lost 5 bases, with 20 bases between them. The V gene's germline CDR1 is ENHRY and CDR2 SYGVKD. The CDR3 has 14 amino acids.

V and J are TRBV20-1 and TRBJ2-7; 7 nucleotides align to TRBD2. The CDR3 is made up of 14 amino acids. Unmatched junction bases numbered 7, after V lost 0 bases and J lost 5 bases. In germline, CDR1 is DFQATT, CDR2 SNEGSKA (reference sequence). CDR3 in amino acids: CSARDPGGSNEQYF. DNA of the CDR3: TGCAGTGCTAGAGACCCGGGAGGATCCAACGAGCAGTACTTC.

This clonotype has just a few counts. The J gene is TRBJ2-5, the V gene TRBV7-3; TRBD1 matches at 8 bases. CDR3 size: 12 residues. V was pared by 8 bases and J by 5 bases, with 4 bases of the junction left unmatched. Germline assignment: CDR1 SGHTA and CDR2 FQGTGA. The DNA for the CDR3 is TGTGCCAGCGCTCGGACAGGGGAGACCCAGTACTTC. This sequence encodes CASARTGETQYF.

In its sample, this clonotype was seen many times. The V call is TRBV20-1, the J call TRBJ2-1, with TRBD1 as a possible D gene (5 bases). This CDR3 comprises 12 residues. Deletions cut 3 bases from V and 5 bases from J, with 8 bases between. In germline, CDR1 is DFQATT, CDR2 SNEGSKA (reference sequence). The DNA of the CDR3 is TGCAGTGCTAGGGACAATGACAATGAGCAGTTCTTC. Translating gives CSARDNDNEQFF.

This chain uses TRBV19 with TRBJ1-5; D uncertain. The CDR3 has 13 amino acids. V was pared by 7 bases and J by 0 bases, with 7 bases between. CDR1 LNHDA and CDR2 SQIVND come from the germline V gene (reference sequence). The CDR3 DNA follows: TGTGCCAGTACACCGTATAGCAATCAGCCCCAGCATTTT. Translating it yields CASTPYSNQPQHF.

This chain links TRBV20-1 with TRBJ1-1; D is unresolved. This CDR3 contains 13 residues. Germline CDR1 DFQATT, CDR2 SNEGSKA (reference sequence). The V gene lost 5 bases and the J gene lost 3 bases, with 13 bases spanning the gap. Here the CDR3 reads CSAERGGHTEAFF. In DNA form, the CDR3 reads TGCAGTGCTGAGCGGGGAGGACACACTGAAGCTTTCTTT.

This clonotype was detected ten times or more. V is TRBV5-1 and J is TRBJ2-3, with a possible D match to TRBD2 (5 bases). The V gene lost 3 bases and the J gene lost 6 bases, with 14 bases spanning the gap. Germline assignment: CDR1 SGHRS and CDR2 YFSETQ. The CDR3 extends over 14 amino acids. CDR3 residues: CASSSGSSGDTQYF. CDR3 in DNA: TGCGCCAGCAGCTCGGGATCTTCGGGGGATACGCAGTATTTT. Filled out from reference TRBV5-1 and TRBJ2-3, the complete variable domain reads KAGVTQTPRYLIKTRGQQVTLSCSPISGHRSVSWYQQTPGQGLQFLFEYFSETQRNKGNFPGRFSGRQFSNSRSEMNVSTLELGDSALYLCASSSGSSGDTQYFGPGTRLTVL.

The table lists this clonotype with many counts. The chain carries TRBV7-9 and TRBJ2-2, with 7 bases lining up with TRBD1. The CDR3 totals 15 residues. The germline CDR1 and CDR2 sequences are SEHNR and FQNEAQ (reference sequence). V trimming: 6 bases; J trimming: 5 bases; junction bases outside the gene matches: 9. The CDR3 reads CASSSPGQRTGELFF. Here the CDR3 DNA reads TGTGCCAGCAGTTCCCCGGGACAGAGAACCGGGGAGCTGTTTTTT.

V usage is TRBV5-5 and J usage is TRBJ2-7; 8 nucleotides align to TRBD2. Per germline, CDR1 SGHKS and CDR2 YYEKEE (reference sequence). Losses at the gene ends were 2 bases for V and 6 bases for J; bases not matched to a gene: 10. The CDR3 is made up of 15 amino acids. Here the CDR3 reads CASSFLPAGEGEQYF. CDR3 DNA: TGTGCCAGCAGCTTCTTACCAGCGGGAGAGGGCGAGCAGTACTTC.